Reported below is one T cell receptor beta chain. This CDR3 has 16 amino acids. The germline gives CDR1 KGHSH, CDR2 LQKENI. The V gene end was trimmed by 1 base and the J gene end by 7 bases; junction bases not matched to a gene: 7. Authors' methods: The authors estimated nucleated cell counts from reference gene primer amplification. This table comes from immunoSEQ multiplex PCR, and its TCRdb copy is limited to in-frame clones, with some not included. That table supplies the V and J calls and clone size; D and trimming were determined from the DNA. The sample contains roughly 140,000 clones, around 80% of which appear only once. The data stem from a study of blood T cell repertoires in COVID-19. Across the study: Sources were T cells, B-cell-depleted T cells, or PBMCs; the material itself was cDNA or gDNA.

The J gene is TRBJ2-3, the V gene TRBV18; 11 bases match TRBD2. The sample consisted of peripheral blood. This sequence originates from a man aged 60 to 69 with active or convalescent COVID-19. The CDR3 is CASSPRGLAEPNTQYF. Written as DNA, the CDR3 is TGTGCCAGCTCACCACGGGGACTAGCGGAGCCCAATACGCAGTATTTT. Full variable domain (rest looked up from reference TRBV18 and TRBJ2-3): NAGVMQNPRHLVRRRGQEARLRCSPMKGHSHVYWYRQLPEEGLKFMVYLQKENIIDESGMPKERFSAEFPKEGPSILRIQQVVRGDSAAYFCASSPRGLAEPNTQYFGPGTRLTVL.